This TCR beta chain was obtained from a study of blood T cell repertoires in COVID-19. Each participant's cohort was designated according to participant-reported clinical history. All recovered Cohort 3 donors got two negative PCRs, got clearance, or saw symptom resolution. Authors' methods: How many nucleated cells were present was estimated from reference gene primer amplification. Sequencing used immunoSEQ multiplex PCR; TCRdb keeps in-frame clones, though not all of them. That table is the source of V, J and clone size, and D and trimming were worked out from the DNA. The sample gives 150,000 to 200,000 clones, approximately 90% of which show up once; less than 0.85% is in the top ten. CDR3 length: 12 residues. Germline loops: CDR1 KGHDR, CDR2 SFDVKD. V lost 7 bases, J lost 9 bases, and 12 bases lay in between.

Input material: PBMCs or T cells enriched from blood (not recorded which). The chain employs TRBV24-1 and TRBJ2-1; D is unclear. This TCR came from a woman under 30 who had recovered from COVID-19. The CDR3 here is CATRNKLGEQFF. The CDR3 DNA is TGTGCCACCAGAAATAAGCTTGGTGAGCAGTTCTTC.